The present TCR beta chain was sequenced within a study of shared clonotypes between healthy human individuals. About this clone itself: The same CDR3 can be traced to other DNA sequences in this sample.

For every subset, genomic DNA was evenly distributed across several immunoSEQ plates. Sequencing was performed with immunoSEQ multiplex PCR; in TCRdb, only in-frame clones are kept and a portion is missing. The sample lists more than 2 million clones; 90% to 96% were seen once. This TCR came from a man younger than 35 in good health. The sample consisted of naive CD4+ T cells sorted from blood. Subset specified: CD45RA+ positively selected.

The CDR3 spells CASSPGAADTQYF. CDR3 sequence (DNA): TGTGCCAGCTCACCAGGGGCCGCAGATACGCAGTATTTT. The rearrangement joins TRBV18 to TRBJ2-3; D perhaps matches TRBD1 (5 bases). The V end lost 2 bases, the J end lost 4 bases, and 7 bases lay between the germline ends. This CDR3 is built from 13 residues. Per the germline V gene, CDR1 is KGHSH and CDR2 is LQKENI.